This T cell receptor (beta chain) was recorded in a study of blood T cell repertoires in COVID-19. About the study: From the United States, Italy and Spain came samples of acute and convalescent COVID-19. From T cells, B-cell-depleted T cells, or PBMCs came the material, which was cDNA or gDNA.

The CDR3 has 13 residues. The V gene's germline CDR1 is SGHNT and CDR2 YENEEA. J lost 4 bases, V lost 5 bases, and 1 base had no gene match. Authors' processing steps: It was from reference gene primer amplification that nucleated cell counts were estimated. Libraries were prepared by immunoSEQ multiplex PCR; TCRdb keeps only in-frame clonotypes and omits some of them. V and J calls and clone size are given by that table; D and trimming were obtained from the DNA. The table includes about 47,000 clones, more than 75% detected once. This clonotype originated in a human donor with acute or convalescent COVID-19. The donor label of this sample is uncertain. This chain links TRBV11-3 with TRBJ2-1, with 8 nucleotides matching TRBD1. The material sequenced was peripheral blood. The CDR3 DNA reads TGTGCCAGCAGCGGACAGGGTTACAATGAGCAGTTCTTC. Translating gives CASSGQGYNEQFF.